The T cell receptor beta chain described here comes from a study of monozygotic twins with inflammatory bowel disease. Blood samples of roughly 2.5 ml were drawn from every donor. One entry per CDR3 protein, without DNA, is what TCRdb gives after re-calling the 5' RACE reads. The listing records 400,000 to 500,000 distinct CDR3 sequences. Sequencing was carried out using blood. This TCR came from a human donor with ulcerative colitis or Crohn's disease, or a healthy co-twin of an affected twin (not recorded which).

The chain's CDR3 is CSARVFGTTRSPSSYEQYF. V and J are TRBV20-1 and TRBJ2-7; TCRdb indicates TRBD2, and absent DNA this call remains unverified. CDR1 is DFQATT and CDR2 is SNEGSKA in the germline V gene (reference sequence). This CDR3 is 19 amino acids long.